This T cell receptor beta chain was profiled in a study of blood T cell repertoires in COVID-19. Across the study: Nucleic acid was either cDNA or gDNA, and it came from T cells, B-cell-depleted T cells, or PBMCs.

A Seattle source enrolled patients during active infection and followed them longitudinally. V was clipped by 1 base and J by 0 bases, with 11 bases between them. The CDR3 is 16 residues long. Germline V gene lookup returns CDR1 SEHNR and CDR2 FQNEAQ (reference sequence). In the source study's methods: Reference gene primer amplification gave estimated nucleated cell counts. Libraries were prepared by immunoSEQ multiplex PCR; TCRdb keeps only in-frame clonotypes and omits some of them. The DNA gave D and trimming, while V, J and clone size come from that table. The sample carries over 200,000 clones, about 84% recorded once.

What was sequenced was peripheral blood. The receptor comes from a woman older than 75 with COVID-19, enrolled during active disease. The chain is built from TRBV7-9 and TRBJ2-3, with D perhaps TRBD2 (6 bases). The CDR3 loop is CASSLVLGTSTDTQYF. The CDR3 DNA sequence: TGTGCCAGCAGCTTAGTACTAGGGACTAGCACAGATACGCAGTATTTT.